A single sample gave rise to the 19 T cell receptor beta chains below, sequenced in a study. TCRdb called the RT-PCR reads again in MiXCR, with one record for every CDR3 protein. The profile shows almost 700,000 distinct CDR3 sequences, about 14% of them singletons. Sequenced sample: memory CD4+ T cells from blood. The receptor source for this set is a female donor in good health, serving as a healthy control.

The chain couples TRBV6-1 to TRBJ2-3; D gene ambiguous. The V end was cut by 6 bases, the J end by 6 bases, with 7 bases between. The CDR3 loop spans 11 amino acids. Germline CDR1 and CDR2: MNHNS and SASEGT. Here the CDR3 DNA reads TGTGCCAGCAGCCCATGGGATACGCAGTATTTT. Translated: CASSPWDTQYF.

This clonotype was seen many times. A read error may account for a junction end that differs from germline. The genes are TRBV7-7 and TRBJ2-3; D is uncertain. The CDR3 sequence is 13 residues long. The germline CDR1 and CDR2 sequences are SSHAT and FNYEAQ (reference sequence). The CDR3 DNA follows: TGTGCTAGCAGCTTAGCCAGCTTAGATACGCAGTATTTT. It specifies CASSLASLDTQYF.

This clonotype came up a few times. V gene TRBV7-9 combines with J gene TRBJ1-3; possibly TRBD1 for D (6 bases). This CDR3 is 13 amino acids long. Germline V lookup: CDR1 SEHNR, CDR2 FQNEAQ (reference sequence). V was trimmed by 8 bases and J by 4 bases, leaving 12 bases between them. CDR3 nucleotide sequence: TGTGCCAGCGTACAGGGTGCCGGAAACACCATATATTTT. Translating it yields CASVQGAGNTIYF.

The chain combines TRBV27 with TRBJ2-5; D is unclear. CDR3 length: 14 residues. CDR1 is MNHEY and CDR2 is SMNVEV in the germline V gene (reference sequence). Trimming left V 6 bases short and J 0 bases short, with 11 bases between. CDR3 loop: CASRPTRYQETQYF. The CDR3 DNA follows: TGTGCCAGCAGACCCACCAGGTACCAAGAGACCCAGTACTTC.

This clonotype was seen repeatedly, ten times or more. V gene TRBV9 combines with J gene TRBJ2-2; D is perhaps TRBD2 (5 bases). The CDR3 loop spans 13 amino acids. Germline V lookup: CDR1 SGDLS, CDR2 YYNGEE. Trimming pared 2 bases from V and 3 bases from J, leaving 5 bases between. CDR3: CASSVGDTGELFF. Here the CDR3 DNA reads TGTGCCAGCAGCGTCGGGGACACCGGGGAGCTGTTTTTT. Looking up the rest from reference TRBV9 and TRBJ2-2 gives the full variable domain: DSGVTQTPKHLITATGQRVTLRCSPRSGDLSVYWYQQSLDQGLQFLIQYYNGEERAKGNILERFSAQQFPDLHSELNLSSLELGDSALYFCASSVGDTGELFFGEGSRLTVL.

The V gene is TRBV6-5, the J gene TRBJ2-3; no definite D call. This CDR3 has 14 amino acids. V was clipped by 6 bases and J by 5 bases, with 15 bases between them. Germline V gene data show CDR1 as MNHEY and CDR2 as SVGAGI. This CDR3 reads CASSPPGWGDTQYF. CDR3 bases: TGTGCCAGCAGCCCCCCCGGGTGGGGAGATACGCAGTATTTT.

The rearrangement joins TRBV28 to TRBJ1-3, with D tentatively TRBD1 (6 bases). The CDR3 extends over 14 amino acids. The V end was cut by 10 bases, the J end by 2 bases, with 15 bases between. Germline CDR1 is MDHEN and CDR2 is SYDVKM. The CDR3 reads CATTWGAAGNTIYF. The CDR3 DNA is TGTGCCACCACCTGGGGGGCCGCTGGAAACACCATATATTTT.

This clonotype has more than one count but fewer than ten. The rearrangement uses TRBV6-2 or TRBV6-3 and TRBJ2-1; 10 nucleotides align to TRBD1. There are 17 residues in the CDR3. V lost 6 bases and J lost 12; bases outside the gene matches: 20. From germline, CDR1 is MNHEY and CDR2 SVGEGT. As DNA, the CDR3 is TGTGCCAGCAGGCCCGGGGTGGGGACAGGGGAAACAATGACGCAGTTCTTC. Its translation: CASRPGVGTGETMTQFF.

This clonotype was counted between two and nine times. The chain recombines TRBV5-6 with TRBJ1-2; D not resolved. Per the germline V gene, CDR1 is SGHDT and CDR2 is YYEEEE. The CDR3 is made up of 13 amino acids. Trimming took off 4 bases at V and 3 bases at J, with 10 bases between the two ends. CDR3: CASSPGWDYGYTF. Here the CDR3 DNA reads TGTGCCAGCAGCCCCGGGTGGGACTATGGCTACACCTTC.

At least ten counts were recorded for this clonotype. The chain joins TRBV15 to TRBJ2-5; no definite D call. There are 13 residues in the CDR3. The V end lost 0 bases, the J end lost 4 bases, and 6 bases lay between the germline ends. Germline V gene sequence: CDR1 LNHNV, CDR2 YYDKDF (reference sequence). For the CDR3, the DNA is TGTGCCACCAGCAGAGATCGGACAGAGACCCAGTACTTC. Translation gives CATSRDRTETQYF.

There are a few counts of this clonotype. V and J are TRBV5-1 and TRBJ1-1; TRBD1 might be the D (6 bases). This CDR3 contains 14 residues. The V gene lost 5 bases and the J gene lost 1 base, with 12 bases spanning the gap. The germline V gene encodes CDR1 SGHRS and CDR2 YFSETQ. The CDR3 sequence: CASRFGQQNTEAFF. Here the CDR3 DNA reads TGCGCCAGCAGGTTCGGACAGCAGAACACTGAAGCTTTCTTT.

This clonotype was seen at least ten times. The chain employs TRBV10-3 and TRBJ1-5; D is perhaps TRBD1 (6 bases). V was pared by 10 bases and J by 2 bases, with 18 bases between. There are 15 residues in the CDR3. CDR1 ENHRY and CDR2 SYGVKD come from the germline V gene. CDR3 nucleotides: TGTGCCACCAAAGACAGTCGACAGGGCAATCAGCCCCAGCATTTT. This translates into CATKDSRQGNQPQHF.

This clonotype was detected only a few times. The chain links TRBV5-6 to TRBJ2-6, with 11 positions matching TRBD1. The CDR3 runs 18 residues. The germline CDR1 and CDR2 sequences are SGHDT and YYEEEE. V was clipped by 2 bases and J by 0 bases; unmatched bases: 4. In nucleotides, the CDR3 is TGTGCCAGCAGCTTTCCGGGACAGGGGGTCTCTGGGGCCAACGTCCTGACTTTC. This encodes CASSFPGQGVSGANVLTF.

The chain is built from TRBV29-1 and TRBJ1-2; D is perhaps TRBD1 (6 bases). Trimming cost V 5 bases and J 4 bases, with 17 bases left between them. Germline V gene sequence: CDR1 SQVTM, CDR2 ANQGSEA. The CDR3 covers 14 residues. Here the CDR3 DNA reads TGCAGCGTTCAAGGGGGGGGGGACACCTATGGCTACACCTTC. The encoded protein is CSVQGGGDTYGYTF.

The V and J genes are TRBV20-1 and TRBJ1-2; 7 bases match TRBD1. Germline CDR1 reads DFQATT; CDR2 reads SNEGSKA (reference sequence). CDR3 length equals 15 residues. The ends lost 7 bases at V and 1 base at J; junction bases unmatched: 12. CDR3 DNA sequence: TGCAGTGTGAATCCGGGACAGATTGATAACTATGGCTACACCTTC. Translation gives CSVNPGQIDNYGYTF.

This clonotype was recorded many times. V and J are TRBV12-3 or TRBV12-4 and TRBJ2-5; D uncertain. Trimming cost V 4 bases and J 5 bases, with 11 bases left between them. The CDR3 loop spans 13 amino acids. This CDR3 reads CASSYRSSETQYF. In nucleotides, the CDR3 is TGTGCCAGCAGTTACCGGAGTTCGGAGACCCAGTACTTC.

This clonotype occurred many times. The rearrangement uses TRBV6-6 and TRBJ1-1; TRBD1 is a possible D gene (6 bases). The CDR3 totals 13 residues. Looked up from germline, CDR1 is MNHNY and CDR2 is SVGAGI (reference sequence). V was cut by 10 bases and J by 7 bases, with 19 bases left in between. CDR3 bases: TGTGCCACTAGGACAGCTTCCCTTTTTGAAGCTTTCTTT. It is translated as CATRTASLFEAFF.

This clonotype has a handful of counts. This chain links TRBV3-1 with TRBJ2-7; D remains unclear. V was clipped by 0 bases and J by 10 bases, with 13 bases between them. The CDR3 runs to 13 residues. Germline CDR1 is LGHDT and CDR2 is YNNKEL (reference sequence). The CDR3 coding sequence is TGTGCCAGCAGCCAAGATACTCGGTCTTTACAGTACTTC. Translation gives CASSQDTRSLQYF.

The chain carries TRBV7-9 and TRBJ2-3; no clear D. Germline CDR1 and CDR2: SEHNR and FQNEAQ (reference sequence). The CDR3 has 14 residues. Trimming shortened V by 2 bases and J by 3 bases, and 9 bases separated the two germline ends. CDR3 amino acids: CASSLTRITDTQYF. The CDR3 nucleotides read TGTGCCAGCAGCTTAACAAGAATAACAGATACGCAGTATTTT.